Listed below are T cell receptor beta chains from one sample, sequenced in a study of CD8 T cells in ankylosing spondylitis. MiXCR, applied by TCRdb to the 5' RACE reads, yields one record per CDR3 protein. The table includes about 390,000 distinct CDR3 sequences, about a fifth detected once. Sample: blood, either unsorted or a sorted T cell fraction (not recorded which). Receptors originate from a male donor with ankylosing spondylitis. Each CDR3 is given with its conserved first and last residue. A D gene is named only where the DNA matches it firmly. Rows give clone size only sometimes, using once, few, many, or a class for an expanded clone.

D gene	clone size	J gene	V gene	CDR3 protein	CDR3 DNA
NA	NA	TRBJ2-7	TRBV6-2/TRBV6-3	CASRPVGGYEQYF	TGTGCCAGCCGCCCCGTGGGGGGCTACGAGCAGTACTTC
NA	few	TRBJ1-1	TRBV5-1	CASSGQTNTEAFF	TGCGCCAGCAGCGGACAGACAAACACTGAAGCTTTCTTT
NA	NA	TRBJ1-1	TRBV7-6	CASSADGNTEAFF	TGTGCCAGCAGCGCGGACGGGAACACTGAAGCTTTCTTT
NA	NA	TRBJ1-1	TRBV10-3	CAISESILNTEAFF	TGTGCCATCAGTGAGTCAATCTTGAACACTGAAGCTTTCTTT
TRBD2	few	TRBJ2-1	TRBV9	CASSPRGLASEQFF	TGTGCCAGCAGCCCAAGGGGACTAGCGAGTGAGCAGTTCTTC
TRBD2	NA	TRBJ2-1	TRBV19	CASSQPGEGGFNEQFF	TGTGCCAGTAGTCAGCCCGGGGAGGGCGGTTTTAATGAGCAGTTCTTC
NA	NA	TRBJ1-5	TRBV10-3	CAISESRENQPQHF	TGTGCCATCAGTGAGTCTAGAGAGAATCAGCCCCAGCATTTT
TRBD1	once	TRBJ2-5	TRBV7-9	CASSLDGQGEETQYF	TGTGCCAGCAGCTTAGACGGACAGGGGGAAGAGACCCAGTACTTC
TRBD2	NA	TRBJ2-1	TRBV7-9	CASSIGLAANEQFF	TGTGCCAGCAGCATCGGACTAGCCGCCAATGAGCAGTTCTTC
NA	NA	TRBJ1-4	TRBV12-3/TRBV12-4	CASSLALRAGHVEKLFF	TGTGCCAGCAGTTTAGCGCTTCGGGCAGGGCATGTGGAAAAACTGTTTTTT
NA	few	TRBJ1-5	TRBV5-5	CASSFLDRLYSNQPQHF	TGTGCCAGCAGCTTCCTGGACAGACTGTATAGCAATCAGCCCCAGCATTTT
NA	NA	TRBJ2-3	TRBV6-2/TRBV6-3	CASSYSGSRRTDTQYF	TGTGCCAGCAGTTACTCGGGAAGTAGGAGAACAGATACGCAGTATTTT
NA	NA	TRBJ2-7	TRBV14	CASSQGGIGYEQYF	TGTGCCAGCAGCCAAGGGGGGATCGGCTACGAGCAGTACTTC
NA	few	TRBJ1-2	TRBV2	CASTVKYGYTF	TGTGCCAGCACTGTGAAGTATGGCTACACCTTC
NA	NA	TRBJ2-7	TRBV5-6	CASSFGLRKAYEQYF	TGTGCCAGCAGCTTCGGACTGAGGAAGGCCTACGAGCAGTACTTC
TRBD1	few	TRBJ2-7	TRBV7-9	CASSLLGQGPYEQYF	TGTGCCAGCAGCTTACTTGGACAGGGTCCCTACGAGCAGTACTTC